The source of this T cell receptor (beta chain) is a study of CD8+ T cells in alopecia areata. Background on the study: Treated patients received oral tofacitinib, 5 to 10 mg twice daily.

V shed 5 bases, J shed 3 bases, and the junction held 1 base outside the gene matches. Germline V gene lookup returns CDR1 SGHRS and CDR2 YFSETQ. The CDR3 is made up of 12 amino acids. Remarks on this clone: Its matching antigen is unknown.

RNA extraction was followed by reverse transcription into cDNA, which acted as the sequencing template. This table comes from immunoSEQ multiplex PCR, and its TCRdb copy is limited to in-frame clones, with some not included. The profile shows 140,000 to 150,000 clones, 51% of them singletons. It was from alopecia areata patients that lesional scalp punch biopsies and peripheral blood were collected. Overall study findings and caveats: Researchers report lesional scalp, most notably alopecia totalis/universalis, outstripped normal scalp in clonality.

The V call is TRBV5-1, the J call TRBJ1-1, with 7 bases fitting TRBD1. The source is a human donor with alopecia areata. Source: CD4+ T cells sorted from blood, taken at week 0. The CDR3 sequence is CASSTGDTEAFF. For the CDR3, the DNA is TGCGCCAGCAGTACAGGGGACACTGAAGCTTTCTTT.